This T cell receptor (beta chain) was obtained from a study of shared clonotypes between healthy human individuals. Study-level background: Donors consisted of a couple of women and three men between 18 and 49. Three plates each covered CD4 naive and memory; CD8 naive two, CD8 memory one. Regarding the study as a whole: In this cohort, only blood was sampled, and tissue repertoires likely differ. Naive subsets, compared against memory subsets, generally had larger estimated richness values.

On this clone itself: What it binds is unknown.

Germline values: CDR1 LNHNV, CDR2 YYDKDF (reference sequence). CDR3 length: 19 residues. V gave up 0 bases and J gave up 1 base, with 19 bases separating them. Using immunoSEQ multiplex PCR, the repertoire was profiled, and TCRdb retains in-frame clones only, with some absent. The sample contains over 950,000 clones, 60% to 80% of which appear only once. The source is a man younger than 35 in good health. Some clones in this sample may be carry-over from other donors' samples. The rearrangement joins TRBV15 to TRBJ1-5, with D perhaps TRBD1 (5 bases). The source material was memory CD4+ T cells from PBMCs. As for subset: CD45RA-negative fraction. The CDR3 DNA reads TGTGCCACCAGCAGAGATCTGAGGTGGCAGGGAGAAAGCAATCAGCCCCAGCATTTT. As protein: CATSRDLRWQGESNQPQHF.